This TCR beta chain was obtained from a study of Graves' ophthalmopathy and Graves' hyperthyroidism. Germline V lookup: CDR1 SGHAT, CDR2 FQNNGV. The CDR3 is made up of 15 amino acids. V shed 5 bases and J shed 1 base, with 14 bases lying between them. Amplification from RNA transcripts yielded the TCR beta CDR3 regions. First-round RT-PCR employed HTBI primers, with a second-round multiplex PCR after it. TCRdb reprocessed the multiplex PCR reads via MiXCR and lists one record per CDR3 protein. The sample has some 250,000 distinct CDR3 sequences; around 50% are singletons. Sequencing used peripheral blood. The clonotype originates from an adult man with Graves' ophthalmopathy. This chain joins TRBV11-2 and TRBJ2-5; D not resolved. The CDR3 protein is CASSLRLTGQETQYF. Written as DNA, the CDR3 is TGTGCCAGCAGCCTCCGGCTGACCGGCCAAGAGACCCAGTACTTC.